This TCR beta chain appears in the sequencing data of a study of CD8 T cells in ankylosing spondylitis. Germline values: CDR1 SGDLS, CDR2 YYNGEE. The CDR3 has 16 amino acids. With 3 bases removed from V and 4 bases from J, the gap between germline ends came to 17 bases. TCRdb independently ran MiXCR on the 5' RACE reads; one entry per CDR3 protein. The data contain about 39,000 distinct CDR3 sequences, over 3.5% of them singletons. This clonotype appeared many times. The material sequenced was blood, either unsorted or a sorted T cell fraction (not recorded which). The chain is built from TRBV9 and TRBJ2-1; D is possibly TRBD2 (6 bases). The clonotype originates from a female donor with ankylosing spondylitis or in good health (not recorded which). Here the CDR3 reads CASSGHGSERYNEQFF. CDR3 DNA: TGTGCCAGCAGCGGTCACGGGAGCGAGCGATACAATGAGCAGTTCTTC.